Each of the 17 T cell receptor beta chains below was sequenced from the same sample in a study of beta chain features in type 1 diabetes. Their antigens remain unidentified. Expressed TCRB transcripts were sequenced because the isolated RNA had all been reverse transcribed beforehand. Profiling relied on immunoSEQ multiplex PCR, and the TCRdb table lists in-frame clones only, not all of them. The sample lists 630,000 or so clones; more than 12% were seen once. Study-wide results and caveats: People with Type 1 diabetes carried modestly yet significantly shorter TCRB CDR3s in all four CD4+ subsets.

Sequencing input: naive CD4+ T cells from blood. The receptors were sampled from a man aged 18 to 29 with type 1 diabetes.

This clone was observed a few times. The chain is built from TRBV6-5 and TRBJ2-5; D is unresolved. Trimming removed 6 bases from V and 7 bases from J, with 12 bases in between. CDR1 MNHEY and CDR2 SVGAGI come from the germline V gene. The CDR3 covers 12 residues. The CDR3 DNA is TGTGCCAGCAGGGGCACAGCCGGGACCCAGTACTTC. This translates into CASRGTAGTQYF.

This clone was observed a handful of times. CDR3 residues: CSVSGSYEQYF. CDR3 nucleotides: TGCAGCGTTAGCGGGAGCTACGAGCAGTACTTC. This chain joins TRBV29-1 and TRBJ2-5; 8 bases agree with TRBD2. The J call is uncertain, as TRBJ2-7 better fits the DNA end. Germline V gives CDR1 SQVTM, CDR2 ANQGSEA. This CDR3 comprises 11 residues.

This rearrangement joins TRBV7-9 to TRBJ1-1; TRBD1 agrees at 10 bases. J lost 0 bases, V lost 5 bases, and 9 bases had no gene match. There are 17 residues in the CDR3. The germline V gene has CDR1 SEHNR and CDR2 FQNEAQ (reference sequence). CDR3 nucleotides: TGTGCCAGCAGCGAGACAGGGGGCCGTAGTATGAACACTGAAGCTTTCTTT. Encoded protein: CASSETGGRSMNTEAFF.

The table lists this clone with a few counts. The CDR3 DNA is TGTGCCTGGAGGCGAGGAGCGGGCGGGACCCGTCACACCGGGGAGCTGTTTTTT. Translation: CAWRRGAGGTRHTGELFF. The J gene is TRBJ2-2, the V gene TRBV30; possibly TRBD2 for D (6 bases). The CDR3 contains 18 residues. Germline V gene data show CDR1 as GTSNPN and CDR2 as SVGIG (reference sequence). V was clipped by 3 bases and J by 3 bases, with 23 bases between them.

This clone was counted between two and nine times. The gene calls are TRBV6-1 and TRBJ2-5; no firm D call. The ends were cut back, 10 bases at V and 0 bases at J, with 15 bases in the middle. The germline gives CDR1 MNHNS, CDR2 SASEGT. The CDR3 is 14 amino acids. The CDR3 region is CATSDGWYQETQYF. DNA of the CDR3: TGTGCCACCTCGGACGGGTGGTACCAAGAGACCCAGTACTTC.

This clone was detected a few times. The chain links TRBV7-9 to TRBJ1-1; maybe TRBD1 (5 bases). Looked up from germline, CDR1 is SEHNR and CDR2 is FQNEAQ (reference sequence). This CDR3 contains 14 residues. The V end lost 3 bases, the J end lost 4 bases, and 12 bases lay between the germline ends. CDR3 loop: CASSFGTVGTEAFF. Written as DNA, the CDR3 is TGTGCCAGCAGCTTCGGGACGGTAGGCACTGAAGCTTTCTTT.

This clone showed up just a few times. This rearrangement joins TRBV14 to TRBJ2-1; no firm D call. This CDR3 has 15 amino acids. V lost 4 bases to trimming and J lost 2 bases, with 12 bases between them. The V gene's germline CDR1 is SGHDN and CDR2 FVKESK. CDR3 loop: CASSRHLRTYNEQFF. The CDR3 nucleotides are TGTGCCAGCAGCCGACACCTCAGGACCTACAATGAGCAGTTCTTC.

About this clone: Additional DNA sequences in this sample encode the identical CDR3. The gene calls are TRBV4-2 and TRBJ2-7, with D unresolved. This CDR3 has 13 amino acids. The V gene's germline CDR1 is LGHNA and CDR2 YNFKEQ. V was clipped by 1 base and J by 4 bases, with 8 bases between them. CDR3 sequence reads: CASSQGTSYEQYF. The CDR3 DNA sequence: TGTGCCAGCAGCCAAGGGACCTCTTACGAGCAGTACTTC.

This clone was counted only a few times. The chain recombines TRBV28 with TRBJ1-5; D is perhaps TRBD1 (6 bases). The CDR3 extends over 13 amino acids. The germline V gene has CDR1 MDHEN and CDR2 SYDVKM. V was shortened by 5 bases and J by 6 bases, with 11 bases between the two germline ends. CDR3 DNA sequence: TGTGCCAGCAGTCCGACAGGCTCTCAGCCCCAGCATTTT. This translates into CASSPTGSQPQHF.

This clone was picked up a small number of times. The chain has TRBV11-2 and TRBJ1-1; TRBD1 aligns across 11 bases. J gave up 4 bases and V 5 bases, and 9 bases lay outside the gene matches. CDR1 is SGHAT, CDR2 FQNNGV, per germline. The CDR3 is made up of 16 amino acids. CDR3 nucleotide sequence: TGTGCCAGCAGCCCCCCCGGGACAGGGGGTACCACTGAAGCTTTCTTT. It yields the protein CASSPPGTGGTTEAFF.

The J gene is TRBJ2-1, the V gene TRBV6-1; D remains ambiguous. The germline V gene has CDR1 MNHNS and CDR2 SASEGT. V was pared by 7 bases and J by 5 bases, with 12 bases between. The CDR3 has 13 amino acids. This CDR3 reads CASKLDTHNEQFF. The CDR3 coding sequence is TGTGCCAGCAAACTTGACACCCACAATGAGCAGTTCTTC.

The chain is built from TRBV6-5 and TRBJ1-2; maybe TRBD1 (6 bases). Trimming left V 6 bases short and J 6 bases short, with 17 bases between. The CDR3 loop spans 14 amino acids. The germline gives CDR1 MNHEY, CDR2 SVGAGI. The CDR3 DNA reads TGTGCCAGCAGCCCCTCTGGACAGCCTAATGGCTACACCTTC. It yields the protein CASSPSGQPNGYTF.

This clone was seen only a few times. This chain links TRBV10-3 with TRBJ2-1, with 7 bases aligning to TRBD2. CDR1 ENHRY and CDR2 SYGVKD come from the germline V gene. Trimming took 8 bases from V and 9 from J; bases not matched to a gene: 7. The CDR3 is 12 amino acids. This chain's CDR3 is CAIGASGGEQFF. CDR3 bases: TGTGCCATCGGAGCTAGCGGAGGTGAGCAGTTCTTC.

A remark on this clone: Additional DNA sequences in this sample encode the identical CDR3. The chain uses TRBV7-2 and TRBJ2-3; D remains ambiguous. V was pared by 3 bases and J by 1 base, with 8 bases between. The CDR3 is 14 amino acids. Germline assignment: CDR1 SGHTA and CDR2 FQGNSA. The CDR3 here is CASSLGLGTDTQYF. The CDR3 DNA sequence: TGTGCCAGCAGCTTGGGCCTTGGCACAGATACGCAGTATTTT.

The table lists this clone with a few counts. The V gene is TRBV7-2, the J gene TRBJ2-4; D is unclear. V lost 0 bases and J 8 bases, leaving 14 bases between the germline ends. Looked up from germline, CDR1 is SGHTA and CDR2 is FQGNSA. This CDR3 contains 15 residues. As DNA, the CDR3 is TGTGCCAGCAGCTTAGCCCGGGCACCCCTGGACATTCAGTACTTC. Its protein is CASSLARAPLDIQYF.

This chain connects TRBV6-1 to TRBJ1-1; 11 bases line up with TRBD1. The CDR3 loop spans 14 amino acids. The germline gives CDR1 MNHNS, CDR2 SASEGT. The V segment lost 6 bases and the J segment 4 bases; nucleotides outside the gene matches: 4. Written as DNA, the CDR3 is TGTGCCAGCAGGCCCGGGACAGGGGGCACTGAAGCTTTCTTT. Its translation: CASRPGTGGTEAFF.

This clone was observed a handful of times. V gene TRBV30 combines with J gene TRBJ2-5; the D is unclear. The V gene lost 7 bases and the J gene lost 6 bases, with 12 bases spanning the gap. Germline V gene data show CDR1 as GTSNPN and CDR2 as SVGIG (reference sequence). The CDR3 loop spans 11 amino acids. Written as DNA, the CDR3 is TGTGCCTCCTCGATAAGAAAGACCCAGTACTTC. Its protein product is CASSIRKTQYF.